The 10 T cell receptor beta chains reported below all come from one sample, sequenced in a study of post-analysis software for immune sequencing data. General observations from the study: Controls showed lower frequencies than patients for 5 or 6 TRBV segments, and TRBV5-6, TRBV5-1 and TRBV20-1 were among these.

Libraries were made from TCR beta cDNA, and they carried unique molecular identifiers. TCRdb reprocessed the PCR reads via MiXCR and lists one record per CDR3 protein. There are approximately 460,000 distinct CDR3 sequences in the sample; approximately 46% occur only once, and 9% to 13% lies in the top ten. Their antigens remain unidentified. The sample consisted of blood. The receptors were gathered from a girl aged 10 to 17 with multiple sclerosis.

Only one count was recorded for this clonotype. The V call is TRBV29-1, the J call TRBJ1-1, with D maybe TRBD1 (5 bases). Germline CDR1 and CDR2: SQVTM and ANQGSEA. The CDR3 spans 14 residues. Trimming took 0 bases from V and 3 from J, leaving 11 bases between them. CDR3 loop: CSVEEGPGDTEAFF. For the CDR3, the DNA is TGCAGCGTTGAAGAGGGACCGGGGGACACTGAAGCTTTCTTT.

This clonotype was observed a handful of times. The chain combines TRBV5-5 with TRBJ1-1; 7 bases agree with TRBD1. V lost 2 bases to trimming and J lost 6 bases; unmatched junction nucleotides: 7. The CDR3 spans 14 residues. Germline V lookup: CDR1 SGHKS, CDR2 YYEKEE (reference sequence). The CDR3 DNA reads as TGTGCCAGCAGCTTAACCCGACAGGGTTCTGAAGCTTTCTTT. Translating it yields CASSLTRQGSEAFF.

The rearrangement joins TRBV7-9 to TRBJ2-1; the D call may be TRBD1 or TRBD2 (5 bases each). From germline, CDR1 is SEHNR and CDR2 FQNEAQ (reference sequence). This CDR3 spans 15 amino acids. The ends were cut back, 1 base at V and 2 bases at J, with 9 bases in the middle. CDR3 loop: CASSLGDGAYNEQFF. CDR3 nucleotide sequence: TGTGCCAGCAGCTTAGGGGACGGGGCCTACAATGAGCAGTTCTTC.

The genes are TRBV7-6 and TRBJ2-7; 8 nucleotides align to TRBD2. Germline CDR1 and CDR2: SGHVS and FNYEAQ. The CDR3 contains 14 residues. Trimming cost V 4 bases and J 0 bases; bases outside gene matches: 2. The CDR3 here is CASSCGTSSYEQYF. For the CDR3, the DNA is TGTGCCAGCAGCTGCGGGACTAGCTCCTACGAGCAGTACTTC.

This chain connects TRBV6-1 to TRBJ2-7; 8 bases align to TRBD2. The CDR3 totals 16 residues. Trimming cost V 1 base and J 3 bases; bases outside gene matches: 8. Germline CDR1 is MNHNS and CDR2 is SASEGT. CDR3: CASSEVPSGSVYEQYF. In DNA, the CDR3 is TGTGCCAGCAGTGAAGTCCCCAGCGGGAGTGTCTACGAGCAGTACTTC.

Many counts were recorded for this clonotype. The genes are TRBV5-6 and TRBJ2-1; D uncertain. V lost 2 bases, J lost 5 bases, and 5 bases lay in between. CDR3 length: 12 residues. The V gene's germline CDR1 is SGHDT and CDR2 YYEEEE. The chain's CDR3 is CASSFSDNEQFF. CDR3 DNA: TGTGCCAGCAGCTTTTCGGACAATGAGCAGTTCTTC. Supplemented by reference TRBV5-6 and TRBJ2-1, the full variable domain reads DAGVTQSPTHLIKTRGQQVTLRCSPKSGHDTVSWYQQALGQGPQFIFQYYEEEERQRGNFPDRFSGHQFPNYSSELNVNALLLGDSALYLCASSFSDNEQFFGPGTRLTVL.

This clonotype was seen only a few times. V usage is TRBV10-2 and J usage is TRBJ2-5; 9 positions agree with TRBD2. The germline V gene has CDR1 WSHSY and CDR2 SAAADI. The CDR3 has 14 residues. Trimming took 6 bases from V and 11 from J; bases not matched to a gene: 13. CDR3 sequence: CASRDIAGVDEQYF. CDR3 DNA sequence: TGCGCCAGCAGGGACATAGCGGGAGTTGATGAGCAGTACTTC.

The rearrangement uses TRBV7-3 and TRBJ2-6, with 8 nucleotides matching TRBD1. Unmatched junction bases numbered 11, after V lost 4 bases and J lost 3 bases. Per the germline V gene, CDR1 is SGHTA and CDR2 is FQGTGA. CDR3 length equals 18 residues. DNA for the CDR3: TGTGCCAGCAGCTCCCCCGCAGGGGGCGCGTTTGGGGCCAACGTCCTGACTTTC. Translating it yields CASSSPAGGAFGANVLTF.

With respect to this clonotype: Compared with germline, one end of the junction differs, possibly owing to a read error. V gene TRBV7-7 combines with J gene TRBJ2-1, with 7 bases identical to TRBD1. The CDR3 has 15 residues. Germline-derived CDR1 and CDR2 are SSHAT and FNYEAQ (reference sequence). Here the CDR3 reads CASSSVTGSYNEQFF. The DNA of the CDR3 is TGTGCTAGCAGCTCGGTGACAGGGTCTTACAATGAGCAGTTCTTC.

There are a few counts of this clonotype. The chain couples TRBV5-1 to TRBJ2-5, with 8 bases fitting TRBD2. Judging by the DNA end, TRBJ2-7 fits better; the J call may be wrong. The CDR3 has 14 residues. Germline V gene data show CDR1 as SGHRS and CDR2 as YFSETQ. The CDR3 reads CASRGAGAPYEQYF. The CDR3, as DNA: TGCGCCAGCAGGGGAGCGGGAGCCCCCTACGAGCAGTACTTC.